These 3 T cell receptor beta chains came from one sample sequenced in a study of graft-versus-host responses after intestinal transplantation (dated by TCRdb to the early 2020s). The receptor library was made with the immunoSEQ multiplex PCR assay. Entries here come from immuneACCESS through TCRdb and include only in-frame sequences with V and J called. Some clones fail to appear in such tables; in the studies checked, an unresolved V gene covers under half of the shortfall, and the cause of the remainder is unknown. A total of 20,000 or so clones appear in this sample, approximately 92% of them only once. Together, the top ten hold 1.5% to 2.5% of the sample. Source: PBMCs, taken roughly 390 days after transplant. These receptors originate from a human patient who received an intestinal transplant, so some T cells may come from the graft donor.

The V call is TRBV2, the J call TRBJ2-5; possibly TRBD2 for D (6 bases). There are 15 residues in the CDR3. Germline CDR1 and CDR2: SNHLY and FYNNEI. V dropped 2 bases and J dropped 6 bases, with 16 bases sitting between them. DNA of the CDR3: TGTGCCAGCAGTGAAAAGAGCGGAGGGAAAAAGACCCAGTACTTC. Protein product: CASSEKSGGKKTQYF.

This chain uses TRBV11-2 with TRBJ1-5, with no clear D. CDR3 length: 13 amino acids. Germline assignment: CDR1 SGHAT and CDR2 FQNNGV. Deletions cut 5 bases from V and 7 bases from J, with 12 bases between. The CDR3 protein is CASSRTLEQPQHF. The DNA of the CDR3 is TGTGCCAGCAGCCGTACTCTAGAACAGCCCCAGCATTTT.

The chain has TRBV2 and TRBJ2-1; 11 positions agree with TRBD1. Germline CDR1 reads SNHLY; CDR2 reads FYNNEI. The CDR3 has 15 residues. Unmatched junction bases numbered 2, after V lost 4 bases and J lost 3 bases. The CDR3 sequence: CASSAGTGGYNEQFF. CDR3 bases: TGTGCCAGCAGTGCCGGGACAGGGGGCTACAATGAGCAGTTCTTC.